This is a list of T cell receptor beta chains from one sample in a study of blood T cell repertoires in COVID-19. Some clones are missing from TCRdb's copy, which holds only in-frame ones; the method was immunoSEQ multiplex PCR. The table includes a few hundred thousand clones, about 90% detected once. Sample: PBMCs or T cells enriched from blood (not recorded which). These receptors were taken from a woman in her 30s who had recovered from COVID-19. CDR3s leave out the opening cysteine and the closing phenylalanine or tryptophan. Fields, in order: V gene, clone size, CDR3 protein. Clone size is shown for a subset of rows, as once, few, many or a class of expanded clone.

V: TRBV5-6; size: NA; CDR3: ASSLRRDFSYEQY
V: TRBV6-6; size: NA; CDR3: ASSLQGGNTIY
V: TRBV7-3; size: NA; CDR3: ASSLKGLASTDTQY
V: TRBV10-3; size: few; CDR3: AIRAGTGRENSEAF
V: TRBV5-1; size: NA; CDR3: ASSLDSYPATNEKLF
V: TRBV4-1; size: NA; CDR3: ASSQEAGANTEAF
V: TRBV5-5; size: NA; CDR3: ASSLEGQGVRTGELF
V: TRBV18; size: NA; CDR3: ASSSRSPPGYT
V: TRBV28; size: once; CDR3: ASSFQGLWTEAF
V: TRBV5-1; size: NA; CDR3: ASSPGTATYEQY